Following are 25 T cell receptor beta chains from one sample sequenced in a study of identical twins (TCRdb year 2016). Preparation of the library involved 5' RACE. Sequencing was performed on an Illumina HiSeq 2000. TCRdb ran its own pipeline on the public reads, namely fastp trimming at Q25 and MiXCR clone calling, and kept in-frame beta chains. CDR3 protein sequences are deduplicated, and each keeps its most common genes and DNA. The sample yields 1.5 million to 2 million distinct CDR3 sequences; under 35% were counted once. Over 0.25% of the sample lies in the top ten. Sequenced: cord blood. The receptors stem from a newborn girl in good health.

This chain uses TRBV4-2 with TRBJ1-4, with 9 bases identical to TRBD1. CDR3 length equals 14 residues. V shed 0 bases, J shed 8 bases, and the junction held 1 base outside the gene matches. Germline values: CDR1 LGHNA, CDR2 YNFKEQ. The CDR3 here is CASSQDGQGEKLFF. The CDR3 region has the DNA TGTGCCAGCAGCCAAGACGGACAGGGGGAAAAACTGTTTTTT.

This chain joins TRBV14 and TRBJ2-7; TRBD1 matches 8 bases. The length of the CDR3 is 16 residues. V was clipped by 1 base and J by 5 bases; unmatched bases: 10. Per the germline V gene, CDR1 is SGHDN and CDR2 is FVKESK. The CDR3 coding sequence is TGTGCCAGCAGCCAAGGACAGGGGTGGAAGAGGAACGAGCAGTACTTC. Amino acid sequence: CASSQGQGWKRNEQYF.

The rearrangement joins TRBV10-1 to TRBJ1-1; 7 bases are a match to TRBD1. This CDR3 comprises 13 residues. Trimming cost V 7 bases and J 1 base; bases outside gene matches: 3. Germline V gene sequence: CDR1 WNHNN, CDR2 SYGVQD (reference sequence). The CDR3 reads CASTTGANTEAFF. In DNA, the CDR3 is TGCGCCAGCACCACAGGGGCGAACACTGAAGCTTTCTTT.

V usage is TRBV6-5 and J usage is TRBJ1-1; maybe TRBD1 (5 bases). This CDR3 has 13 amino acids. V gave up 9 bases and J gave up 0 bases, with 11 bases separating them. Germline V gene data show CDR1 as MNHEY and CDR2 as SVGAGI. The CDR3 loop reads CASWTPLNTEAFF. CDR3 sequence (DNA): TGTGCCAGTTGGACACCCCTGAACACTGAAGCTTTCTTT.

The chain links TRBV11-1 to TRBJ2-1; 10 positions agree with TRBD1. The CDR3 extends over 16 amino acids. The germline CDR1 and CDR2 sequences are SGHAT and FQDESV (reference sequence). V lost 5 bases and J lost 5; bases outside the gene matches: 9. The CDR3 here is CASSSGRGQGNNEQFF. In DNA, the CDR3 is TGTGCCAGCAGCAGTGGTAGGGGACAGGGGAACAATGAGCAGTTCTTC.

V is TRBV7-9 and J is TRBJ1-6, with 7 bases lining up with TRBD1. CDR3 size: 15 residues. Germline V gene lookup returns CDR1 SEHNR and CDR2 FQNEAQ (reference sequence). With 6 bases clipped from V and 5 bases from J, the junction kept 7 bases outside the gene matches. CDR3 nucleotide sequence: TGTGCCAGCAGAACCGGGACAGAGAATAATTCACCCCTCCACTTT. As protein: CASRTGTENNSPLHF.

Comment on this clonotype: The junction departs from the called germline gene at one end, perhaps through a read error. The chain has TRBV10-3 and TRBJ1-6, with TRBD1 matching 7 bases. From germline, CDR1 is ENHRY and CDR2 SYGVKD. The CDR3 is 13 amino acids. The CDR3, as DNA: TGTGCCGTCAGCGGGACAGCAAATTCACCCCTCCACTTT. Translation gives CAVSGTANSPLHF.

The CDR3 reads CASSLAFRGPSYSYEQYF. The CDR3 bases are TGTGCCAGCAGTTTAGCCTTTAGGGGACCGTCGTACTCCTACGAGCAGTACTTC. V and J are TRBV12-3 or TRBV12-4 and TRBJ2-7; perhaps D is TRBD1 or TRBD2 (5 bases each). There are 18 residues in the CDR3. Trimming left V 0 bases short and J 0 bases short, with 18 bases between.

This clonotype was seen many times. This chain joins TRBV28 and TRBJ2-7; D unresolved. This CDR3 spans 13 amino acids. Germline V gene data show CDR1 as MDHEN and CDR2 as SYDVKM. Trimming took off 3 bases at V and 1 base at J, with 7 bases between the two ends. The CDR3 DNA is TGTGCCAGCAGTTTCCGGGTTTCCTACGAGCAGTACTTC. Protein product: CASSFRVSYEQYF.

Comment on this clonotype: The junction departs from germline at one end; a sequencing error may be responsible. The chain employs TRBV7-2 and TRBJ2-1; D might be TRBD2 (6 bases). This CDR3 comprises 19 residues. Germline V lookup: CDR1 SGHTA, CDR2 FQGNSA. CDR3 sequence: CASSLTALTGAPPYNGQFF. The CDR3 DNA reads TGTGCCAGCAGCTTAACGGCCTTAACGGGAGCACCCCCCTACAATGGGCAGTTCTTC.

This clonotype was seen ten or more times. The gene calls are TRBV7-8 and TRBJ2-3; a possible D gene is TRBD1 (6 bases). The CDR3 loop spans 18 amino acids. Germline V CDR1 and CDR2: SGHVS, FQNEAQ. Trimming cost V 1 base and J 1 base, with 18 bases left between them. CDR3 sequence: CASSLERYRDTRTDTQYF. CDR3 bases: TGTGCCAGCAGCTTAGAGCGGTACCGGGACACCCGCACAGATACGCAGTATTTT.

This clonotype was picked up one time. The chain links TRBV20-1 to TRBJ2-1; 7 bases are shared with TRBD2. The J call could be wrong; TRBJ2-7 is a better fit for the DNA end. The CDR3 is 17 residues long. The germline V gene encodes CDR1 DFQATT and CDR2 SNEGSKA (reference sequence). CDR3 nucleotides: TGCAGTGCTAGAGATCCCCCTAGCGGCAGCTCCTACAATGAGCAGTACTTC. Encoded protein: CSARDPPSGSSYNEQYF.

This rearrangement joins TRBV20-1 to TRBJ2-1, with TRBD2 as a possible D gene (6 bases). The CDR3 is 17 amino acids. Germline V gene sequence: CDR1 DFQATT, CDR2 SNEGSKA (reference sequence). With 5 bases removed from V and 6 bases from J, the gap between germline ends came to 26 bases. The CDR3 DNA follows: TGCAGTGCTCCCTTGAGCCCCCAGGCCTGGACTACCAATGAGCAGTTCTTC. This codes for CSAPLSPQAWTTNEQFF.

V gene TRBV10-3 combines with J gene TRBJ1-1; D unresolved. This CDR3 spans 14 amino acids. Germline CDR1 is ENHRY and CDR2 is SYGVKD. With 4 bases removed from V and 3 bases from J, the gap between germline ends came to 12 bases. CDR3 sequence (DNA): TGTGCCATCAGTGTTCGCCCAACGGACACTGAAGCTTTCTTT. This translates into CAISVRPTDTEAFF.

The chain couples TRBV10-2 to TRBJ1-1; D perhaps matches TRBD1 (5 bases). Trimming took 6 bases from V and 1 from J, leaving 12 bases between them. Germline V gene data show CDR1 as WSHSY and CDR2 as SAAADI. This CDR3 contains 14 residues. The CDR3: CASRGVRRNTEAFF. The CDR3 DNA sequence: TGCGCCAGCAGGGGGGTCAGGAGGAACACTGAAGCTTTCTTT.

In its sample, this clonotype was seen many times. The CDR3 here is CATSDFGWVAEVHEQFF. The CDR3 region has the DNA TGTGCCACCAGTGATTTTGGTTGGGTAGCAGAGGTACATGAGCAGTTCTTC. This chain joins TRBV24-1 and TRBJ2-1, with unresolved D. The V gene lost 1 base and the J gene lost 8 bases, with 20 bases spanning the gap. Germline lookup yields CDR1 KGHDR and CDR2 SFDVKD. The CDR3 runs to 17 residues.

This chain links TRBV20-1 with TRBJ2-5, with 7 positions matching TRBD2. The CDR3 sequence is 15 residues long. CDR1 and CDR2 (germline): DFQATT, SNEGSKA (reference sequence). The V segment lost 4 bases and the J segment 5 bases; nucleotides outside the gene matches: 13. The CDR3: CSATRLAGRQETQYF. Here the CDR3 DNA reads TGCAGTGCTACGCGACTAGCTGGTCGACAGGAGACCCAGTACTTC.

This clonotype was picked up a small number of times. Here the CDR3 DNA reads TGCAGTGCTAGTACAGGGGGCAGTATCTATGGCTACACCTTC. Its translation: CSASTGGSIYGYTF. The V and J genes are TRBV20-1 and TRBJ1-2; 9 bases map to TRBD1. The CDR3 contains 14 residues. Germline V gene sequence: CDR1 DFQATT, CDR2 SNEGSKA (reference sequence). The V and J ends lost 3 bases and 4 bases, in that order; junction bases with no gene match: 6.

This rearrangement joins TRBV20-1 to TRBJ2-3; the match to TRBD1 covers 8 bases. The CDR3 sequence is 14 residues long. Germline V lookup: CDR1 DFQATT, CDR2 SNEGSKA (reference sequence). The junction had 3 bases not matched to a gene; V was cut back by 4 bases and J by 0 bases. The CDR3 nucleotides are TGCAGTGCTACAGGGGGCGCTAGCACAGATACGCAGTATTTT. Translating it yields CSATGGASTDTQYF.

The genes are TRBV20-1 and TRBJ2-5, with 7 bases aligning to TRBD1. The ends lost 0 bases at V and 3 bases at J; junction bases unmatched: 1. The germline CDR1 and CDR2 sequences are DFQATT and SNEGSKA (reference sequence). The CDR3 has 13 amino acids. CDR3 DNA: TGCAGTGCTAGAGACGGGACAGAAGAGACCCAGTACTTC. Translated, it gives CSARDGTEETQYF.

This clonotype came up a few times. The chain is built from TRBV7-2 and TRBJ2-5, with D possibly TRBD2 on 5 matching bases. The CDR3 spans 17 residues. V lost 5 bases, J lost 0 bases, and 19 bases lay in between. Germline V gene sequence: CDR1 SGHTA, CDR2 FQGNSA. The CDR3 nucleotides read TGTGCCAGCAGCAAAAACCCCTGGATAGCGTACCAAGAGACCCAGTACTTC. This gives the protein CASSKNPWIAYQETQYF.

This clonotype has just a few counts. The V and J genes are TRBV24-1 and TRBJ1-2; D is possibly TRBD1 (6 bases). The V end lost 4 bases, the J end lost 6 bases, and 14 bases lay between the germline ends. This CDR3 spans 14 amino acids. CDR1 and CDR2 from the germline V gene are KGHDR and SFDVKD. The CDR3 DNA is TGTGCCACCAGTGACCACAGGGTGAAGAATGGCTACACCTTC. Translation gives CATSDHRVKNGYTF.

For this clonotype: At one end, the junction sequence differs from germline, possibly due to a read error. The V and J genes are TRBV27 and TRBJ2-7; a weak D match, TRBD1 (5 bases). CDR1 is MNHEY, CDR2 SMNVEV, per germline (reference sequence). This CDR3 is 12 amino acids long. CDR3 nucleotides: TGTGCCAGCAGTTTATCAGGGGATGAGCGGTACTTC. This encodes CASSLSGDERYF.

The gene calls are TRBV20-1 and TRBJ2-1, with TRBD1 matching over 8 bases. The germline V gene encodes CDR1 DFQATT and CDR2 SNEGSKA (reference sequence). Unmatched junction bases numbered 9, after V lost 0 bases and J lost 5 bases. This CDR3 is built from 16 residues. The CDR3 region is CSARDLGPTGDNEQFF. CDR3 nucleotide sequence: TGCAGTGCTAGAGATCTAGGTCCGACAGGGGACAATGAGCAGTTCTTC.

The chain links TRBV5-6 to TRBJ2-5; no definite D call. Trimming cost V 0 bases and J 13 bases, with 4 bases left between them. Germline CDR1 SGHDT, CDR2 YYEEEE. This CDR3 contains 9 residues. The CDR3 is CASSLVGYF. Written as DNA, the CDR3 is TGTGCCAGCAGCTTGGTTGGGTACTTC. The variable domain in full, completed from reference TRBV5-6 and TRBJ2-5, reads DAGVTQSPTHLIKTRGQQVTLRCSPKSGHDTVSWYQQALGQGPQFIFQYYEEEERQRGNFPDRFSGHQFPNYSSELNVNALLLGDSALYLCASSLVGYFGPGTRLLVL.